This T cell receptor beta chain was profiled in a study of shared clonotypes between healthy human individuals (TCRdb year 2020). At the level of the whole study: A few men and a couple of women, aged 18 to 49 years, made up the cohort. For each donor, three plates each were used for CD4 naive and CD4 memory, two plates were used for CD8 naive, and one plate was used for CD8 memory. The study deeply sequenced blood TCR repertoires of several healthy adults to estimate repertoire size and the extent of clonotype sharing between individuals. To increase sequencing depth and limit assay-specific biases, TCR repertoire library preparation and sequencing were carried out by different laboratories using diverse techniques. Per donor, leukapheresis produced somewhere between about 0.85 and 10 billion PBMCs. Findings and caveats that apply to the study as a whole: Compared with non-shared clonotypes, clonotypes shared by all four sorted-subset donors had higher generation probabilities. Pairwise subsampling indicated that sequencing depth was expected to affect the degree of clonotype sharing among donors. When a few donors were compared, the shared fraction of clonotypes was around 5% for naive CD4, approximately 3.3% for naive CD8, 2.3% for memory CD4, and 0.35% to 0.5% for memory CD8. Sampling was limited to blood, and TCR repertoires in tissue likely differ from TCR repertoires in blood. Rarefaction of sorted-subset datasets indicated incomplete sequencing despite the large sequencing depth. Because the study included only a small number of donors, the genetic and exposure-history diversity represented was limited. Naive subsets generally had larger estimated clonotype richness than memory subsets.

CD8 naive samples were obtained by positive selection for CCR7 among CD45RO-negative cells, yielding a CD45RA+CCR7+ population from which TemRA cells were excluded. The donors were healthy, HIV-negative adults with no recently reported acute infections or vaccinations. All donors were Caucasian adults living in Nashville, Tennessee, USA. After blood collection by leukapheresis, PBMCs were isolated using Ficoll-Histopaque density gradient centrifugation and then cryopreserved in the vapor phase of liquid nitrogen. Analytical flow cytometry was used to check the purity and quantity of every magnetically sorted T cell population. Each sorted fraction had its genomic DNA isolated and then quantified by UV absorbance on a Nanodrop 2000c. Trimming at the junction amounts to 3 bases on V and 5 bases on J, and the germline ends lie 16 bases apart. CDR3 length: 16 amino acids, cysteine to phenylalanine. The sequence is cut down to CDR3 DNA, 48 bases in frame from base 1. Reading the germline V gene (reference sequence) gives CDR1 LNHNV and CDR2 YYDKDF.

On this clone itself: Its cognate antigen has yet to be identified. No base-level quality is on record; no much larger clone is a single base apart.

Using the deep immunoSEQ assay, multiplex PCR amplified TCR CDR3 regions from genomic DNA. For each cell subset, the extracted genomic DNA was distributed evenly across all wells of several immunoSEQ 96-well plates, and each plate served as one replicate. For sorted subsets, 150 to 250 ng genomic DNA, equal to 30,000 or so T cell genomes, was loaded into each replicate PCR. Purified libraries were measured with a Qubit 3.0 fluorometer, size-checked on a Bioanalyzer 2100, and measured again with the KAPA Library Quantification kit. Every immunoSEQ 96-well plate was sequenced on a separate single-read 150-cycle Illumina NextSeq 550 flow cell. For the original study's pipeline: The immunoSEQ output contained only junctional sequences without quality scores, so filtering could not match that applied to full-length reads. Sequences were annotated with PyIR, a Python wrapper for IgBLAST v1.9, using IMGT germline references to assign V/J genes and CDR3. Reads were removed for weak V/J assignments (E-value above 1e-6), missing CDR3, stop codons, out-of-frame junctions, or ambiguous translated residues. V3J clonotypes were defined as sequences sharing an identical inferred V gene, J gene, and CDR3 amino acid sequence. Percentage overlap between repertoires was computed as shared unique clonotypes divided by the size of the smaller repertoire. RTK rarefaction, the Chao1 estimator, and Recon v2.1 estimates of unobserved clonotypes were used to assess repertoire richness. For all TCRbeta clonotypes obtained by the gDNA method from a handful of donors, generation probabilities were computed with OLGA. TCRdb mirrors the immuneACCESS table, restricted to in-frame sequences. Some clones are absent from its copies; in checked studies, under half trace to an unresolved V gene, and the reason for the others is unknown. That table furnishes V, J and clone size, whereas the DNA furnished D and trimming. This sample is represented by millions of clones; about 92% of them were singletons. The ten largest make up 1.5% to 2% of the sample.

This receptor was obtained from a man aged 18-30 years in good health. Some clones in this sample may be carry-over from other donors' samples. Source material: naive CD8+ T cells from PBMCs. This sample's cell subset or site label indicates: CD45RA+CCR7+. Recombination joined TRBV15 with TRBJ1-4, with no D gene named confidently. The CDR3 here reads CATSRPRNGNNEKLFF. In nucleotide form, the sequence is TGTGCCACCAGCAGGCCCCGGAACGGAAACAATGAAAAACTGTTTTTT.